Shown below are 17 T cell receptor beta chains from a single sample sequenced in a study of beta chain features in type 1 diabetes. Isolated RNA was reverse transcribed in full, so expressed TCRB transcripts were sequenced. This table comes from immunoSEQ multiplex PCR, and its TCRdb copy is limited to in-frame clones, with some not included. This table holds more than 350,000 clones, approximately 10% found once. The material sequenced was naive CD4+ T cells from blood. Source of these receptors: a woman under 30 in good health.

This CDR3 reads CASSDRVTRLDTQYF. The CDR3 bases are TGTGCCAGCAGCGACCGGGTCACGCGGCTAGATACGCAGTATTTT. The rearrangement uses TRBV7-2 and TRBJ2-3; D gene unclear. This CDR3 spans 15 amino acids. The V gene lost 5 bases and the J gene lost 5 bases, with 17 bases spanning the gap. Germline lookup yields CDR1 SGHTA and CDR2 FQGNSA.

This clone was seen a handful of times. V and J are TRBV15 and TRBJ2-7; no clear D. The CDR3 contains 15 residues. Trimming shortened V by 0 bases and J by 2 bases, and 11 bases separated the two germline ends. Germline CDR1 reads LNHNV; CDR2 reads YYDKDF (reference sequence). The CDR3 DNA reads TGTGCCACCAGCAGAGAATCACAGACTGCCTACGAGCAGTACTTC. Amino acid sequence: CATSRESQTAYEQYF.

This clone was detected a few times. The chain uses TRBV14 and TRBJ1-1; TRBD1 might be the D (5 bases). The CDR3 is 13 amino acids. Germline CDR1 and CDR2: SGHDN and FVKESK. V lost 5 bases and J 10 bases, leaving 17 bases between the germline ends. CDR3 DNA sequence: TGTGCCAGCAGCGCCGGTGGGGTAGGGGCAGCTTTCTTT. It translates to CASSAGGVGAAFF.

This clone has more than one count but fewer than ten. J is TRBJ2-7 and V is TRBV28, with a possible D match to TRBD1 (7 bases). CDR1 is MDHEN, CDR2 SYDVKM, per germline. Trimming stripped 3 bases from V and 3 bases from J, with 15 bases between. The CDR3 totals 15 residues. The CDR3 region has the DNA TGTGCCAGCAGTTTCGGAGGGGGACAGTACTACGAGCAGTACGTC. Its protein is CASSFGGGQYYEQYV.

This clone was observed a handful of times. The chain is built from TRBV7-3 and TRBJ2-3, with 9 bases fitting TRBD1. Germline lookup yields CDR1 SGHTA and CDR2 FQGTGA. This CDR3 has 17 residues. Losses at the gene ends were 5 bases for V and 1 base for J; bases not matched to a gene: 10. CDR3 DNA: TGTGCCAGCAGCCGGTCCGGGACAGGGCTTGGCACAGATACGCAGTATTTT. Its translation: CASSRSGTGLGTDTQYF.

This clone turned up a few times. V gene TRBV29-1 combines with J gene TRBJ1-4; 8 nucleotides match TRBD1. This CDR3 region has 13 residues. V was clipped by 6 bases and J by 5 bases; unmatched bases: 5. CDR1 and CDR2 from the germline V gene are SQVTM and ANQGSEA. As DNA, the CDR3 is TGCAGCGTGGGCAGGGGGCTGAATGAAAAACTGTTTTTT. Amino acids: CSVGRGLNEKLFF.

In this sample, this clone turned up a few times. The chain carries TRBV19 and TRBJ2-7, with D possibly called TRBD1 or TRBD2 (6 bases each). Germline V CDR1 and CDR2: LNHDA, SQIVND (reference sequence). Trimming left V 3 bases short and J 2 bases short, with 14 bases between. The CDR3 consists of 15 residues. The CDR3 DNA reads TGTGCCAGTAGTATTCGTAGGGGGGAGACCTACGAGCAGTACTTC. Its protein is CASSIRRGETYEQYF.

This clone was observed a handful of times. The rearrangement links TRBV30 to TRBJ2-7; D unclear. Germline V CDR1 and CDR2: GTSNPN, SVGIG (reference sequence). V was trimmed by 0 bases and J by 6 bases, leaving 12 bases between them. This CDR3 region has 13 residues. CDR3 protein: CAWSVEFGLEQYF. In DNA form, the CDR3 reads TGTGCCTGGAGTGTGGAATTCGGGCTCGAGCAGTACTTC.

The chain links TRBV7-2 to TRBJ2-3; possible D gene TRBD2, 6 bases. V gave up 1 base and J gave up 1 base, with 18 bases separating them. Germline V gene sequence: CDR1 SGHTA, CDR2 FQGNSA. The CDR3 extends over 18 amino acids. The CDR3 loop reads CASSLGLGSGFGTDTQYF. DNA of the CDR3: TGTGCCAGCAGCTTAGGGCTAGGTAGCGGTTTTGGCACAGATACGCAGTATTTT.

In this sample, this clone turned up a few times. The CDR3 DNA is TGTGCCAGCAGCCGAGGGGGCAAAGAAAGTAGGAATGAGCAGTTCTTC. Residues: CASSRGGKESRNEQFF. This chain connects TRBV7-2 to TRBJ2-1; 7 positions agree with TRBD1. V was clipped by 5 bases and J by 7 bases; unmatched bases: 14. The CDR3 spans 16 residues. CDR1 is SGHTA and CDR2 is FQGNSA in the germline V gene.

The chain couples TRBV9 to TRBJ2-4, with 9 positions matching TRBD1. The CDR3 runs to 16 residues. Germline assignment: CDR1 SGDLS and CDR2 YYNGEE. Trimming at V came to 0 bases and at J to 1 base, leaving 2 bases not matched to a gene. The CDR3 spells CASSVGGQGAKNIQYF. DNA of the CDR3: TGTGCCAGCAGCGTAGGTGGACAGGGGGCCAAAAACATTCAGTACTTC.

This clone was found a few times. The V call is TRBV29-1, the J call TRBJ2-1, with TRBD1 matching over 7 bases. V lost 3 bases and J lost 4; bases outside the gene matches: 9. Germline CDR1 is SQVTM and CDR2 is ANQGSEA. The CDR3 contains 15 residues. CDR3: CSVEAGGPHYNEQFF. DNA of the CDR3: TGCAGCGTTGAGGCAGGGGGTCCTCATTACAATGAGCAGTTCTTC.

This clone was seen a handful of times. The rearrangement uses TRBV7-9 and TRBJ2-7; D might be TRBD2 (5 bases). Germline CDR1 reads SEHNR; CDR2 reads FQNEAQ (reference sequence). The CDR3 covers 12 residues. Trimming left V 7 bases short and J 4 bases short, with 11 bases between. The chain's CDR3 is CASTLVGYEQYF. The CDR3 DNA reads as TGTGCCAGCACACTAGTGGGTTACGAGCAGTACTTC.

The sample holds a few counts of this clone. The chain uses TRBV27 and TRBJ1-2; tentatively, D is TRBD1 (6 bases). In germline, CDR1 is MNHEY, CDR2 SMNVEV (reference sequence). The CDR3 has 13 residues. The V end was cut by 5 bases, the J end by 0 bases, with 7 bases between. For the CDR3, the DNA is TGTGCCAGCAGTGACAGGACTAACTATGGCTACACCTTC. Residues: CASSDRTNYGYTF.

This clone has more than one count but fewer than ten. This chain uses TRBV15 with TRBJ1-2; D may be TRBD1 (6 bases). V gave up 4 bases and J gave up 5 bases, with 20 bases separating them. The CDR3 contains 16 residues. Germline V gives CDR1 LNHNV, CDR2 YYDKDF (reference sequence). The CDR3 DNA is TGTGCCACCAGCACCCGGAGGACAGAATCGAAGTATGGCTACACCTTC. Translating gives CATSTRRTESKYGYTF.

The J gene is TRBJ2-5, the V gene TRBV5-1; 15 bases are a match to TRBD2. From germline, CDR1 is SGHRS and CDR2 YFSETQ. With 3 bases clipped from V and 5 bases from J, the junction kept 8 bases outside the gene matches. The CDR3 loop spans 17 amino acids. CDR3 DNA: TGCGCCAGCAGCTCCGGACTAGCGGGAGGGCTTCTCGAGACCCAGTACTTC. Translating it yields CASSSGLAGGLLETQYF.

This clone was seen a few times. This chain links TRBV28 with TRBJ2-2, with 7 nucleotides matching TRBD1. CDR3 length: 14 residues. J lost 4 bases, V lost 2 bases, and 1 base had no gene match. Germline values: CDR1 MDHEN, CDR2 SYDVKM. CDR3 amino acids: CASSLRGLTGELFF. CDR3 sequence (DNA): TGTGCCAGCAGTTTAAGGGGGCTCACCGGGGAGCTGTTTTTT.